This entry lists 26 T cell receptor beta chains sequenced from one sample in a study of human T cells and chemical hapten exposure. TCRdb fed the RACE reads into MiXCR, producing one record per CDR3 protein. The sample includes some 89,000 distinct CDR3 sequences, roughly a quarter of them seen just once. Time point described: patch test 3, about 24 weeks after DPC sensitization. Noted treatment: therapeutic diphenylcyclopropenone sensitization with weekly scalp DPC. The sample consisted of whole blood, taken in connection with sensitization to the hapten diphenylcyclopropenone (DPC). These receptor sequences come from a man aged 35-49 years with alopecia areata. Some clones in this sample may be carry-over from other donors' samples.

This clonotype was counted a few times. This chain uses TRBV6-2 or TRBV6-3 with TRBJ1-5; 8 positions match TRBD1. J was trimmed by 5 bases and V by 5 bases; bases with no gene match: 5. The CDR3 totals 14 residues. Per germline, CDR1 MNHEY and CDR2 SVGEGT. CDR3 amino acids: CASSSAGGYQPQHF. In DNA form, the CDR3 reads TGTGCCAGCAGTAGTGCAGGGGGCTATCAGCCCCAGCATTTT.

This clonotype was recorded many times. J is TRBJ2-3 and V is TRBV20-1, with D possibly TRBD1 on 5 matching bases. The length of the CDR3 is 14 residues. Germline-derived CDR1 and CDR2 are DFQATT and SNEGSKA (reference sequence). V dropped 6 bases and J dropped 2 bases, with 15 bases sitting between them. The DNA of the CDR3 is TGCAGTGCCCCGGACATTCGGACCACAGATACGCAGTATTTT. Protein: CSAPDIRTTDTQYF.

The chain combines TRBV12-3 or TRBV12-4 with TRBJ2-3, with 16 bases that match TRBD2. V shed 4 bases, J shed 4 bases, and the junction held 5 bases outside the gene matches. This CDR3 spans 17 amino acids. The CDR3 DNA reads TGTGCCAGCAGTTCGGGACTAGCGGGAGGGTGCTCAGATACGCAGTATTTT. Residues: CASSSGLAGGCSDTQYF.

Only a few counts were recorded for this clonotype. The chain couples TRBV28 to TRBJ1-5; tentatively, D is TRBD1 (5 bases). V was cut by 6 bases and J by 7 bases, with 16 bases left in between. Germline-derived CDR1 and CDR2 are MDHEN and SYDVKM. The CDR3 totals 14 residues. The CDR3, as DNA: TGTGCCAGCAGCCTAAATGACAGAGGCCAGCCCCAGCATTTT. It translates to CASSLNDRGQPQHF.

V and J are TRBV10-3 and TRBJ2-5; D uncertain. Trimming cost V 4 bases and J 4 bases, with 10 bases left between them. The CDR3 is 13 amino acids. Germline CDR1 and CDR2: ENHRY and SYGVKD. The CDR3 bases are TGTGCCATCAGTGTGGGCGGAGCAGAGACCCAGTACTTC. This gives the protein CAISVGGAETQYF.

This clonotype was recorded a few times. The chain combines TRBV12-3 or TRBV12-4 with TRBJ2-2; 10 bases line up with TRBD2. V lost 3 bases and J lost 6; bases outside the gene matches: 7. This CDR3 contains 16 residues. The CDR3 coding sequence is TGTGCCAGCAGTTTGGATGGACTAGCGGAGCCCGGGGAGCTGTTTTTT. Its translation: CASSLDGLAEPGELFF.

This clonotype came up a few times. This chain connects TRBV9 to TRBJ1-3; D unresolved. This CDR3 is built from 13 residues. The V end was cut by 4 bases, the J end by 1 base, with 6 bases between. The germline CDR1 and CDR2 sequences are SGDLS and YYNGEE. CDR3 protein: CASSSQSGNTIYF. The CDR3, as DNA: TGTGCCAGCAGCTCGCAATCTGGAAACACCATATATTTT.

Only a few counts were recorded for this clonotype. The CDR3 DNA reads TGCAGTGCTAAAATCGTGACTAGCGGGTACGAGGATACGCAGTATTTT. This codes for CSAKIVTSGYEDTQYF. This chain uses TRBV20-1 with TRBJ2-3; 10 bases match TRBD2. CDR3 length: 16 amino acids. In germline, CDR1 is DFQATT, CDR2 SNEGSKA (reference sequence). The V gene end was trimmed by 4 bases and the J gene end by 6 bases; junction bases not matched to a gene: 13.

The chain links TRBV27 to TRBJ2-7; 8 bases are shared with TRBD1. The ends lost 5 bases at V and 3 bases at J; junction bases unmatched: 6. Germline CDR1 MNHEY, CDR2 SMNVEV (reference sequence). CDR3 size: 14 residues. The CDR3 region has the DNA TGTGCCAGCAGTCCCGGACAGGGAGTCTACGAGCAGTACTTC. Translation: CASSPGQGVYEQYF.

The CDR3 sequence is CASSVEGVYTDTQYF. For the CDR3, the DNA is TGTGCCAGCAGCGTAGAGGGGGTGTACACAGATACGCAGTATTTT. This chain connects TRBV9 to TRBJ2-3, with D tentatively TRBD1 (6 bases). Germline V CDR1 and CDR2: SGDLS, YYNGEE. This CDR3 is built from 15 residues. The germline V and J ends were trimmed by 0 bases and 2 bases, with 10 bases remaining between them.

V usage is TRBV10-3 and J usage is TRBJ2-5, with 8 bases lining up with TRBD1. Germline CDR1 is ENHRY and CDR2 is SYGVKD. The CDR3 has 14 amino acids. The junction had 7 bases not matched to a gene; V was cut back by 6 bases and J by 4 bases. The CDR3 protein is CAISPGTGGETQYF. CDR3 DNA: TGTGCCATCAGCCCCGGGACAGGAGGAGAGACCCAGTACTTC.

This clonotype was found a few times. The chain links TRBV28 to TRBJ2-3, with D perhaps matching TRBD2 (5 bases). Between the trimmed V and J ends, which lost 5 bases and 1 base, there was a span of 16 bases. The CDR3 length is 16 residues. CDR1 and CDR2 (germline): MDHEN, SYDVKM. The CDR3 DNA sequence: TGTGCCAGCAGTCCCAGCGGTCCCTGGGGCACAGATACGCAGTATTTT. Translation gives CASSPSGPWGTDTQYF. Based on the CDR3 plus reference TRBV28 and TRBJ2-3, the full variable domain is DVKVTQSSRYLVKRTGEKVFLECVQDMDHENMFWYRQDPGLGLRLIYFSYDVKMKEKGDIPEGYSVSREKKERFSLILESASTNQTSMYLCASSPSGPWGTDTQYFGPGTRLTVL.

The J gene is TRBJ1-1, the V gene TRBV30; 12 bases are a match to TRBD1. V shed 4 bases, J shed 4 bases, and the junction held 10 bases outside the gene matches. Germline V CDR1 and CDR2: GTSNPN, SVGIG (reference sequence). The CDR3 is made up of 16 amino acids. The CDR3, as DNA: TGTGCCTGGACCCCAGGGACAGGGGGCGCCGGCACTGAAGCTTTCTTT. Its translation: CAWTPGTGGAGTEAFF. The variable domain in full, with the rest retrieved from reference TRBV30 and TRBJ1-1, is SQTIHQWPATLVQPVGSPLSLECTVEGTSNPNLYWYRQAAGRGLQLLFYSVGIGQISSEVPQNLSASRPQDRQFILSSKKLLLSDSGFYLCAWTPGTGGAGTEAFFGQGTRLTVV.

This clonotype was detected only a few times. The genes are TRBV6-6 and TRBJ2-1; D ambiguous. Trimming shortened V by 4 bases and J by 7 bases, and 8 bases separated the two germline ends. The CDR3 has 12 amino acids. CDR1 and CDR2 (germline): MNHNY, SVGAGI (reference sequence). The CDR3 is CASSSSSNEQFF. CDR3 nucleotide sequence: TGTGCCAGCAGTTCCTCTAGTAATGAGCAGTTCTTC.

This clonotype was seen just once. The junction differs from germline at one of its ends, possibly a read error. This sequence joins TRBV6-1 and TRBJ2-7, with D unresolved. This CDR3 is built from 13 residues. In germline, CDR1 is MNHNS, CDR2 SASEGT. CDR3 sequence (DNA): TGTGCCAGCACTGAATGGGGTTCCTACGAGCAGTACTTC. Translation: CASTEWGSYEQYF.

V gene TRBV6-5 combines with J gene TRBJ2-7; D remains ambiguous. Germline assignment: CDR1 MNHEY and CDR2 SVGAGI. This CDR3 has 12 amino acids. The V and J ends lost 5 bases and 3 bases respectively, with 8 bases between them. The CDR3 loop is CASSGPLYEQYF. The CDR3 DNA follows: TGTGCCAGCAGTGGACCCCTCTACGAGCAGTACTTC.

The chain has TRBV5-1 and TRBJ2-3, with 9 bases that match TRBD2. The ends lost 6 bases at V and 8 bases at J; junction bases unmatched: 13. Germline V gene lookup returns CDR1 SGHRS and CDR2 YFSETQ. This CDR3 is built from 15 residues. CDR3 bases: TGCGCCAGCAACCTTAGCGGGAGAAGTGAGGGTACGCAGTATTTT. Translation: CASNLSGRSEGTQYF. The full variable domain, its missing parts supplied by reference TRBV5-1 and TRBJ2-3, is KAGVTQTPRYLIKTRGQQVTLSCSPISGHRSVSWYQQTPGQGLQFLFEYFSETQRNKGNFPGRFSGRQFSNSRSEMNVSTLELGDSALYLCASNLSGRSEGTQYFGPGTRLTVL.

The gene calls are TRBV3-1 and TRBJ1-1; the D is unclear. The CDR3 consists of 13 residues. Trimming left V 10 bases short and J 5 bases short, with 17 bases between. Germline CDR1 and CDR2: LGHDT and YNNKEL (reference sequence). CDR3: CATSRGERTEAFF. CDR3 nucleotide sequence: TGTGCCACTAGTAGAGGAGAGAGAACTGAAGCTTTCTTT. Full variable domain (rest looked up from reference TRBV3-1 and TRBJ1-1): DTAVSQTPKYLVTQMGNDKSIKCEQNLGHDTMYWYKQDSKKFLKIMFSYNNKELIINETVPNRFSPKSPDKAHLNLHINSLELGDSAVYFCATSRGERTEAFFGQGTRLTVV.

The V call is TRBV7-2, the J call TRBJ2-1; D is unresolved. The V end was cut by 4 bases, the J end by 4 bases, with 14 bases between. This CDR3 has 15 residues. The germline gives CDR1 SGHTA, CDR2 FQGNSA. CDR3 residues: CASSSQSRIYNEQFF. The CDR3 nucleotides are TGTGCCAGCAGCTCCCAGTCCAGGATTTACAATGAGCAGTTCTTC.

This clonotype has more than one count but fewer than ten. This chain links TRBV12-3 or TRBV12-4 with TRBJ1-4, with 8 bases aligning to TRBD1. CDR3 size: 15 residues. Trimming cost V 3 bases and J 7 bases; bases outside gene matches: 7. Here the CDR3 DNA reads TGTGCCAGCAGTTTCCGGACAGGGCAGTCTGAAAAACTGTTTTTT. Protein product: CASSFRTGQSEKLFF.

The genes are TRBV3-1 and TRBJ1-1, with D maybe TRBD1 (6 bases). Germline CDR1 reads LGHDT; CDR2 reads YNNKEL (reference sequence). This CDR3 is 16 amino acids long. Trimming pared 0 bases from V and 5 bases from J, leaving 16 bases between. In DNA form, the CDR3 reads TGTGCCAGCAGCCAAGACAAAACAGGGATTGGGACTGAAGCTTTCTTT. This translates into CASSQDKTGIGTEAFF. Filled out from reference TRBV3-1 and TRBJ1-1, the complete variable domain reads DTAVSQTPKYLVTQMGNDKSIKCEQNLGHDTMYWYKQDSKKFLKIMFSYNNKELIINETVPNRFSPKSPDKAHLNLHINSLELGDSAVYFCASSQDKTGIGTEAFFGQGTRLTVV.

In this sample, this clonotype turned up a few times. J is TRBJ2-3 and V is TRBV20-1; D ambiguous. The CDR3 length is 14 residues. Germline CDR1 reads DFQATT; CDR2 reads SNEGSKA (reference sequence). The V end was cut by 5 bases, the J end by 0 bases, with 12 bases between. CDR3 loop: CSALLLTSTDTQYF. CDR3 in DNA: TGCAGTGCTCTACTACTCACTAGCACAGATACGCAGTATTTT.

The chain uses TRBV7-6 and TRBJ1-1, with D hard to call. The length of the CDR3 is 13 residues. Germline V gene data show CDR1 as SGHVS and CDR2 as FNYEAQ. V was clipped by 0 bases and J by 6 bases, with 8 bases between them. CDR3 nucleotide sequence: TGTGCCAGCAGCTTAGCGCCGGGATCTGAAGCTTTCTTT. Its translation is CASSLAPGSEAFF. Combining the CDR3 with reference TRBV7-6 and TRBJ1-1 gives the whole variable domain GAGVSQSPRYKVTKRGQDVALRCDPISGHVSLYWYRQALGQGPEFLTYFNYEAQQDKSGLPNDRFSAERPEGSISTLTIQRTEQRDSAMYRCASSLAPGSEAFFGQGTRLTVV.

This sequence joins TRBV29-1 and TRBJ2-5, with TRBD1 matching over 8 bases. Trimming took 7 bases from V and 4 from J; bases not matched to a gene: 11. Germline lookup yields CDR1 SQVTM and CDR2 ANQGSEA. The CDR3 sequence is 14 residues long. CDR3 sequence reads: CSGRTGMSGETQYF. CDR3 in DNA: TGCAGCGGGAGGACAGGGATGTCGGGAGAGACCCAGTACTTC.

The CDR3 nucleotides read TGCAGTGCCAGCCGGGGAGGGGCTCAGCCCCAGCATTTT. Translation: CSASRGGAQPQHF. The chain recombines TRBV20-1 with TRBJ1-5; the D gene is possibly TRBD1 (5 bases). V lost 6 bases and J 6 bases, leaving 15 bases between the germline ends. CDR1 and CDR2 from the germline V gene are DFQATT and SNEGSKA (reference sequence). CDR3 length: 13 residues.

The genes are TRBV4-1 and TRBJ2-2; 9 positions agree with TRBD2. Trimming removed 5 bases from V and 0 bases from J; junction bases left unmatched: 4. The CDR3 consists of 16 residues. Germline loops: CDR1 MGHRA, CDR2 YSYEKL. CDR3 bases: TGCGCCAGCAGCGCCCGGACTAGCGCGAACACCGGGGAGCTGTTTTTT. It encodes CASSARTSANTGELFF.